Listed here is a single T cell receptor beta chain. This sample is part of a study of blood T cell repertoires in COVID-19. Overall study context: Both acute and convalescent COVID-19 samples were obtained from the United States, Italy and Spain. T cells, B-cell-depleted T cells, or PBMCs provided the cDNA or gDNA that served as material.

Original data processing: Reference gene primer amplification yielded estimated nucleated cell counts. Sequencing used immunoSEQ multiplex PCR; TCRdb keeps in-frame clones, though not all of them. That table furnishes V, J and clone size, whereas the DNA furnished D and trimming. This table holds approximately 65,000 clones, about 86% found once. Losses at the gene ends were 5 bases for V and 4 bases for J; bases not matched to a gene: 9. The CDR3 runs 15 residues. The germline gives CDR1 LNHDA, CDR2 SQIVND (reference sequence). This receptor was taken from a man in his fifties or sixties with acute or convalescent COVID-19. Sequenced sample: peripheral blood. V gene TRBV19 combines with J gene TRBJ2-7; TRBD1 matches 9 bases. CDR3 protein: CASSWGTGKYYEQYF. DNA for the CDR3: TGTGCCAGTAGTTGGGGGACAGGGAAATATTACGAGCAGTACTTC.